One sample yielded the 32 T cell receptor beta chains listed below, sequenced in a study of neoadjuvant anti-PD-1 for oral cavity cancer. Noted time point: after neoadjuvant nivolumab, at surgical resection. The data were produced by immunoSEQ multiplex PCR, yet TCRdb's version contains in-frame clones alone and is incomplete. This table holds 11,000 to 15,000 clones, 65% to 85% found once. The material was PBMCs, obtained after nivolumab (anti-PD-1) treatment. Receptors were obtained from a person aged 35-79 years with oral cavity squamous cell carcinoma.

The rearrangement uses TRBV6-5 and TRBJ2-7; the match to TRBD2 covers 14 bases. Per the germline V gene, CDR1 is MNHEY and CDR2 is SVGAGI. The CDR3 extends over 15 amino acids. Trimming took 2 bases from V and 4 from J; bases not matched to a gene: 1. The chain's CDR3 is CASSYGTSGSYEQYF. The CDR3 region has the DNA TGTGCCAGCAGTTACGGGACTAGCGGGAGTTACGAGCAGTACTTC.

The chain is built from TRBV13 and TRBJ2-3, with TRBD2 matching over 13 bases. Germline V gives CDR1 PRHDT, CDR2 FYEKMQ (reference sequence). The CDR3 has 16 amino acids. With V trimmed by 7 bases and J by 7 bases, 11 bases remained unmatched. The CDR3 DNA follows: TGTGCCAGCACACCGCAACTAGCGGGGGGGCCTTATACGCAGTATTTT. Its protein product is CASTPQLAGGPYTQYF.

The chain uses TRBV10-3 and TRBJ2-5; D is perhaps TRBD1 (5 bases). Deletions cut 0 bases from V and 2 bases from J, with 10 bases between. This CDR3 spans 15 amino acids. Germline assignment: CDR1 ENHRY and CDR2 SYGVKD. This CDR3 reads CAISESRGLQETQYF. Written as DNA, the CDR3 is TGTGCCATCAGTGAGTCAAGGGGTTTACAAGAGACCCAGTACTTC.

The chain is built from TRBV5-1 and TRBJ1-5; D uncertain. With 0 bases removed from V and 0 bases from J, the gap between germline ends came to 4 bases. This CDR3 has 14 amino acids. Germline CDR1 reads SGHRS; CDR2 reads YFSETQ. CDR3 region: CASSLGYSNQPQHF. CDR3 bases: TGCGCCAGCAGCTTGGGGTATAGCAATCAGCCCCAGCATTTT.

This clone has only one observation. The V call is TRBV15, the J call TRBJ2-5, with D uncertain. The CDR3 loop spans 15 amino acids. Trimming removed 0 bases from V and 1 base from J, with 9 bases in between. The germline V gene has CDR1 LNHNV and CDR2 YYDKDF (reference sequence). The CDR3 nucleotides are TGTGCCACCAGCAGAGAGGCTGGGGTCCAAGAGACCCAGTACTTC. As protein: CATSREAGVQETQYF.

The chain carries TRBV5-1 and TRBJ2-1; D is possibly TRBD2 (5 bases). The germline V and J ends were trimmed by 0 bases and 5 bases, with 12 bases remaining between them. Germline lookup yields CDR1 SGHRS and CDR2 YFSETQ. CDR3 length: 15 amino acids. In DNA, the CDR3 is TGCGCCAGCAGCTTGGTTCTAGCAAGACACAATGAGCAGTTCTTC. It encodes CASSLVLARHNEQFF. Filled out from reference TRBV5-1 and TRBJ2-1, the complete variable domain reads KAGVTQTPRYLIKTRGQQVTLSCSPISGHRSVSWYQQTPGQGLQFLFEYFSETQRNKGNFPGRFSGRQFSNSRSEMNVSTLELGDSALYLCASSLVLARHNEQFFGPGTRLTVL.

This chain uses TRBV9 with TRBJ1-2; maybe TRBD1 (5 bases). In germline, CDR1 is SGDLS, CDR2 YYNGEE. This CDR3 has 14 amino acids. V was clipped by 3 bases and J by 0 bases, with 9 bases between them. The CDR3 DNA is TGTGCCAGCAGCGGGCCAGGGTCTAACTATGGCTACACCTTC. The encoded protein is CASSGPGSNYGYTF.

The chain uses TRBV19 and TRBJ1-5; the match to TRBD1 covers 8 bases. The junction had 3 bases not matched to a gene; V was cut back by 0 bases and J by 11 bases. This CDR3 has 13 amino acids. CDR1 LNHDA and CDR2 SQIVND come from the germline V gene (reference sequence). CDR3 loop: CASSIDQDRAQHF. For the CDR3, the DNA is TGTGCCAGTAGTATAGACCAGGACAGGGCCCAGCATTTT. The full variable domain, its missing parts supplied by reference TRBV19 and TRBJ1-5, is DGGITQSPKYLFRKEGQNVTLSCEQNLNHDAMYWYRQDPGQGLRLIYYSQIVNDFQKGDIAEGYSVSREKKESFPLTVTSAQKNPTAFYLCASSIDQDRAQHFGDGTRLSIL.

The chain joins TRBV11-2 to TRBJ1-2; the D is unclear. The V end was cut by 1 base, the J end by 5 bases, with 14 bases between. The CDR3 consists of 15 residues. CDR1 is SGHAT, CDR2 FQNNGV, per germline. CDR3 bases: TGTGCCAGCAGCTTAGTCGGAACACTAGGATATGGCTACACCTTC. This codes for CASSLVGTLGYGYTF.

This clone was detected once. The chain has TRBV6-5 and TRBJ2-3; D remains unclear. The germline V gene has CDR1 MNHEY and CDR2 SVGAGI. The CDR3 consists of 14 residues. V lost 6 bases to trimming and J lost 0 bases, with 10 bases between them. The CDR3 reads CASRSVSSTDTQYF. The CDR3 DNA sequence: TGTGCCAGCAGGAGCGTTAGTAGCACAGATACGCAGTATTTT.

This clone was found a few times. The chain recombines TRBV7-6 with TRBJ2-7; possibly TRBD2 for D (7 bases). Looked up from germline, CDR1 is SGHVS and CDR2 is FNYEAQ. Trimming took off 0 bases at V and 5 bases at J, with 20 bases between the two ends. There are 17 residues in the CDR3. This CDR3 is CASSLAGGAGDPHEQYF. The CDR3 DNA sequence: TGTGCCAGCAGCTTAGCGGGAGGGGCAGGGGACCCCCACGAGCAGTACTTC.

The V gene is TRBV14, the J gene TRBJ2-1, with a tentative D call TRBD1 (8 bases). Germline loops: CDR1 SGHDN, CDR2 FVKESK. Trimming took 2 bases from V and 8 from J, leaving 31 bases between them. This CDR3 comprises 20 residues. The chain's CDR3 is CASSQSIGQGGAGVFYEQFF. CDR3 bases: TGTGCCAGCAGCCAATCTATAGGACAGGGCGGCGCGGGAGTCTTTTATGAGCAGTTCTTC.

This clone occurred a few times. The chain has TRBV2 and TRBJ1-2; D unclear. V lost 0 bases and J 5 bases, leaving 13 bases between the germline ends. The CDR3 totals 15 residues. Germline CDR1 is SNHLY and CDR2 is FYNNEI. The CDR3 bases are TGTGCCAGCAGTGAAGCGTCGGGCCCGGGGTATGGCTACACCTTC. This sequence encodes CASSEASGPGYGYTF.

The chain recombines TRBV4-1 with TRBJ2-3, with 7 bases aligning to TRBD1. The CDR3 totals 18 residues. Losses at the gene ends were 3 bases for V and 2 bases for J; bases not matched to a gene: 14. CDR1 and CDR2 (germline): MGHRA, YSYEKL. The CDR3: CASSHFTGTDLFTDTQYF. As DNA, the CDR3 is TGCGCCAGCAGCCATTTTACCGGGACAGATCTATTCACAGATACGCAGTATTTT.

The chain has TRBV19 and TRBJ2-6; TRBD1 matches at 11 bases. The CDR3 is 18 residues long. V was clipped by 4 bases and J by 1 base; unmatched bases: 6. The V gene's germline CDR1 is LNHDA and CDR2 SQIVND (reference sequence). The CDR3 is CASSTRTGGQSGANVLTF. The CDR3 DNA sequence: TGTGCCAGTAGTACCCGGACAGGGGGCCAATCTGGGGCCAACGTCCTGACTTTC.

V and J are TRBV11-2 and TRBJ2-1, with D hard to call. V was trimmed by 0 bases and J by 9 bases, leaving 9 bases between them. This CDR3 comprises 13 residues. CDR1 is SGHAT and CDR2 is FQNNGV in the germline V gene. The chain's CDR3 is CASSLESWGEQFF. The CDR3 nucleotides read TGTGCCAGCAGCTTAGAGTCCTGGGGTGAGCAGTTCTTC. Variable domain in full (rest from reference TRBV11-2 and TRBJ2-1): EAGVAQSPRYKIIEKRQSVAFWCNPISGHATLYWYQQILGQGPKLLIQFQNNGVVDDSQLPKDRFSAERLKGVDSTLKIQPAKLEDSAVYLCASSLESWGEQFFGPGTRLTVL.

The J gene is TRBJ2-3, the V gene TRBV7-8; no clear D gene. V was cut by 5 bases and J by 6 bases, with 21 bases left in between. CDR3 length: 16 residues. Germline V gene lookup returns CDR1 SGHVS and CDR2 FQNEAQ. This chain's CDR3 is CASSPFGELPGDTQYF. As DNA, the CDR3 is TGTGCCAGCAGCCCCTTTGGTGAGCTACCAGGTGATACGCAGTATTTT.

V gene TRBV6-1 combines with J gene TRBJ2-3; TRBD2 agrees at 8 bases. The CDR3 totals 17 residues. V trimming: 3 bases; J trimming: 2 bases; junction bases outside the gene matches: 10. CDR1 and CDR2 (germline): MNHNS, SASEGT. The CDR3 DNA reads as TGTGCCAGCAGTGACCCCCTAATAGCGGGGCACACAGATACGCAGTATTTT. Encoded protein: CASSDPLIAGHTDTQYF.

The chain combines TRBV7-8 with TRBJ1-1; tentative D call: TRBD1 (5 bases). V was clipped by 5 bases and J by 6 bases, with 16 bases between them. The CDR3 sequence is 14 residues long. Germline V gene lookup returns CDR1 SGHVS and CDR2 FQNEAQ. The CDR3, as DNA: TGTGCCAGCAGCCGAAACGCCAGGGATGCTGAAGCTTTCTTT. Translating it yields CASSRNARDAEAFF. Based on the CDR3 plus reference TRBV7-8 and TRBJ1-1, the full variable domain is GAGVSQSPRYKVAKRGQDVALRCDPISGHVSLFWYQQALGQGPEFLTYFQNEAQLDKSGLPSDRFFAERPEGSVSTLKIQRTQQEDSAVYLCASSRNARDAEAFFGQGTRLTVV.

The rearrangement joins TRBV5-1 to TRBJ1-1; TRBD1 matches 9 bases. With V trimmed by 2 bases and J by 8 bases, 19 bases remained unmatched. The CDR3 extends over 18 amino acids. Per the germline V gene, CDR1 is SGHRS and CDR2 is YFSETQ. The DNA for the CDR3 is TGCGCCAGCAGCTTCTCCGGGACAGGGAGTACCTCAGTCACAGAAGCTTTCTTT. As protein: CASSFSGTGSTSVTEAFF. The entire variable domain, with the rest obtained from reference TRBV5-1 and TRBJ1-1, is as follows: KAGVTQTPRYLIKTRGQQVTLSCSPISGHRSVSWYQQTPGQGLQFLFEYFSETQRNKGNFPGRFSGRQFSNSRSEMNVSTLELGDSALYLCASSFSGTGSTSVTEAFFGQGTRLTVV.

V is TRBV6-6 and J is TRBJ2-1; no clear D gene. Looked up from germline, CDR1 is MNHNY and CDR2 is SVGAGI (reference sequence). The germline V and J ends were trimmed by 6 bases and 5 bases, with 11 bases remaining between them. The CDR3 has 13 residues. CDR3: CASSSSVDNEQFF. CDR3 nucleotide sequence: TGTGCCAGCAGCTCATCGGTGGACAATGAGCAGTTCTTC.

This CDR3 reads CASSYRQIQETQYF. The DNA of the CDR3 is TGTGCCAGCAGCTACAGACAGATCCAAGAGACCCAGTACTTC. J is TRBJ2-5 and V is TRBV5-4, with TRBD1 as a possible D gene (5 bases). Germline lookup yields CDR1 SGHNT and CDR2 YYREEE (reference sequence). Between the trimmed V and J ends, which lost 3 bases and 1 base, there was a span of 10 bases. This CDR3 region has 14 residues.

CDR3 sequence: CASSWAGTDDEKLFF. The CDR3 DNA follows: TGTGCCAGCAGCTGGGCCGGGACAGATGATGAAAAACTGTTTTTT. This chain connects TRBV7-2 to TRBJ1-4; TRBD1 aligns across 7 bases. Germline CDR1 and CDR2: SGHTA and FQGNSA. CDR3 size: 15 residues. Trimming took 4 bases from V and 6 from J; bases not matched to a gene: 8.

CDR3 DNA sequence: TGCGCCAGCAGTGCCACTAGTTTATTGAGGGGCGAGCAGTACTTC. It codes for CASSATSLLRGEQYF. V usage is TRBV10-1 and J usage is TRBJ2-7; D is possibly TRBD1 or TRBD2 (5 bases each). Germline CDR1 WNHNN, CDR2 SYGVQD (reference sequence). V gave up 4 bases and J gave up 6 bases, with 19 bases separating them. CDR3 length: 15 amino acids.

CDR3: CASSVAGSGEANEQFF. The CDR3 DNA reads as TGTGCCAGCAGCGTAGCTGGAAGCGGGGAGGCCAATGAGCAGTTCTTC. V and J are TRBV9 and TRBJ2-1; the match to TRBD2 covers 7 bases. The CDR3 covers 16 residues. Per the germline V gene, CDR1 is SGDLS and CDR2 is YYNGEE. The J segment lost 6 bases and the V segment lost 0 bases, leaving 9 bases of the junction unmatched. The whole variable domain, filled in from reference TRBV9 and TRBJ2-1, reads DSGVTQTPKHLITATGQRVTLRCSPRSGDLSVYWYQQSLDQGLQFLIQYYNGEERAKGNILERFSAQQFPDLHSELNLSSLELGDSALYFCASSVAGSGEANEQFFGPGTRLTVL.

The rearrangement uses TRBV5-6 and TRBJ2-2; D is uncertain. Germline V lookup: CDR1 SGHDT, CDR2 YYEEEE. The CDR3 sequence is 14 residues long. Trimming cost V 0 bases and J 0 bases, with 3 bases left between them. CDR3 in DNA: TGTGCCAGCAGCTTGGGGCCGAACACCGGGGAGCTGTTTTTT. It is translated as CASSLGPNTGELFF.

The V and J genes are TRBV30 and TRBJ1-4, with 8 bases matching TRBD1. The CDR3 is made up of 14 amino acids. Looked up from germline, CDR1 is GTSNPN and CDR2 is SVGIG (reference sequence). The V gene end was trimmed by 1 base and the J gene end by 8 bases; junction bases not matched to a gene: 6. The CDR3 DNA reads TGTGCCTGGAGTGCCCCAGGGGGCGACGAAAAACTGTTTTTT. Protein: CAWSAPGGDEKLFF.

The genes are TRBV7-6 and TRBJ1-1; no reliable D call. The CDR3 runs 14 residues. The germline gives CDR1 SGHVS, CDR2 FNYEAQ. V gave up 5 bases and J gave up 11 bases, with 21 bases separating them. CDR3 nucleotides: TGTGCCAGCAGCCCGTCCGAGAGGGTCGTAGGCGCTTTCTTT. Translation gives CASSPSERVVGAFF.

V is TRBV30 and J is TRBJ2-7; D is uncertain. This CDR3 is 16 amino acids long. V was cut by 4 bases and J by 1 base, with 20 bases left in between. The germline CDR1 and CDR2 sequences are GTSNPN and SVGIG (reference sequence). As DNA, the CDR3 is TGTGCCTGGAATAGTCTAGTTGCTTTCGGTTCCTACGAGCAGTACTTC. This translates into CAWNSLVAFGSYEQYF.

The chain couples TRBV15 to TRBJ1-1; the match to TRBD1 covers 8 bases. Germline V CDR1 and CDR2: LNHNV, YYDKDF (reference sequence). V was pared by 3 bases and J by 3 bases, with 9 bases of the junction left unmatched. The CDR3 consists of 16 residues. CDR3 protein: CATSRLYPGGYTEAFF. CDR3 coding DNA: TGTGCCACCAGCAGGCTATACCCAGGGGGCTACACTGAAGCTTTCTTT.

This clone was seen more than once but under ten times. The chain links TRBV19 to TRBJ1-1, with unresolved D. Between the trimmed V and J ends, which lost 3 bases and 0 bases, there was a span of 8 bases. The germline V gene encodes CDR1 LNHDA and CDR2 SQIVND (reference sequence). This CDR3 region has 14 residues. The CDR3 protein is CASSIAQLNTEAFF. CDR3 sequence (DNA): TGTGCCAGTAGTATCGCACAGTTGAACACTGAAGCTTTCTTT.

The chain couples TRBV9 to TRBJ2-1, with 8 bases aligning to TRBD2. V lost 2 bases, J lost 7 bases, and 5 bases stayed unmatched. From germline, CDR1 is SGDLS and CDR2 YYNGEE. This CDR3 region has 14 residues. The DNA of the CDR3 is TGTGCCAGCAGCGTCGGACTAGCCGTTAATGAGCAGTTCTTC. It encodes CASSVGLAVNEQFF.